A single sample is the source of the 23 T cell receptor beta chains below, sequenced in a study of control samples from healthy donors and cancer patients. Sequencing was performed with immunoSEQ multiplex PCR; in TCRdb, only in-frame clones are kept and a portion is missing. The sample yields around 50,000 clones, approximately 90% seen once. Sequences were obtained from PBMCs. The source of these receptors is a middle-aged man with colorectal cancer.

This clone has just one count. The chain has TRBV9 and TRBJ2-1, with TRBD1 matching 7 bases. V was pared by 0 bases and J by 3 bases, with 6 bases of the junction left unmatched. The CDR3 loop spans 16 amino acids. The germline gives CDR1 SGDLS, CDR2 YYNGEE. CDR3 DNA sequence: TGTGCCAGCAGCGTAGCGGGACAGCAGATCTACAATGAGCAGTTCTTC. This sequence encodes CASSVAGQQIYNEQFF.

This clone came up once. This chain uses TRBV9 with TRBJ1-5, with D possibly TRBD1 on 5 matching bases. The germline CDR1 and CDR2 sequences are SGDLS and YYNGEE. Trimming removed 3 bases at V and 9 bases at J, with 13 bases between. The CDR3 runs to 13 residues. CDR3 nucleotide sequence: TGTGCCAGCAGCGCCGGGGGGAAGGGGCCCCAGCATTTT. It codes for CASSAGGKGPQHF.

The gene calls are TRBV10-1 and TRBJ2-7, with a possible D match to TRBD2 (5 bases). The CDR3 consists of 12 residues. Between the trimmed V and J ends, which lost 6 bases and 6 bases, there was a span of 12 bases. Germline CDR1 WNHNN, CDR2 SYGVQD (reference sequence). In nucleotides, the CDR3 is TGCGCCAGCAGGCCGGAGGACTGCGAGCAGTACTTC. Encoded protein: CASRPEDCEQYF.

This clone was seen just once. The CDR3 nucleotides read TGCAGCGTTGAGAGGACAGGGGGACGGGGAACTGAAGCTTTCTTT. Its protein product is CSVERTGGRGTEAFF. The chain links TRBV29-1 to TRBJ1-1, with 10 bases that match TRBD1. Trimming cost V 3 bases and J 5 bases; bases outside gene matches: 9. The germline V gene has CDR1 SQVTM and CDR2 ANQGSEA. This CDR3 is 15 amino acids long.

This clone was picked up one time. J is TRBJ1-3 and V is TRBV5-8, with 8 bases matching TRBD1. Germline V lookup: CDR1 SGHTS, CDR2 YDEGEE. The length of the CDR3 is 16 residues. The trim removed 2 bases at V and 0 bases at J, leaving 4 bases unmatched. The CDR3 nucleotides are TGTGCCAGCAGCTTTTACAGGGGGGGCTCTGGAAACACCATATATTTT. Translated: CASSFYRGGSGNTIYF.

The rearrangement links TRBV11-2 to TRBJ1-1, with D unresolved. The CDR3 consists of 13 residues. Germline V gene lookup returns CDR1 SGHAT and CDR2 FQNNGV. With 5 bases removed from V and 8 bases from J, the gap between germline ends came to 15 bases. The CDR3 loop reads CASSPSPGAEAFF. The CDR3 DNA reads TGTGCCAGCAGCCCATCGCCGGGAGCAGAAGCTTTCTTT.

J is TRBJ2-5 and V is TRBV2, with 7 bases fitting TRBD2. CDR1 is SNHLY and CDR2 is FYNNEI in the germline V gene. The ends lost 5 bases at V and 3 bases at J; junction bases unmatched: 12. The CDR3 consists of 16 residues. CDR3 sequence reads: CASSFRGLAVKETQYF. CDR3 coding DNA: TGTGCCAGCAGTTTTAGAGGGCTAGCGGTAAAAGAGACCCAGTACTTC.

CDR3 DNA: TGTGCCAGTAGTATAGTGTGGGCAAACACTGAAGCTTTCTTT. Its protein product is CASSIVWANTEAFF. The chain recombines TRBV19 with TRBJ1-1, with no clear D. The CDR3 extends over 14 amino acids. The V and J ends lost 1 base and 2 bases respectively, with 8 bases between them. In germline, CDR1 is LNHDA, CDR2 SQIVND (reference sequence).

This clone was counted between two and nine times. CDR3 nucleotide sequence: TGCGCCAGCAGCCCGGGACAGTTGGTTAGCTATGAAAAACTGTTTTTT. It codes for CASSPGQLVSYEKLFF. This sequence joins TRBV5-1 and TRBJ1-4; 7 bases match TRBD1. CDR3 length equals 16 residues. Germline-derived CDR1 and CDR2 are SGHRS and YFSETQ. Trimming cost V 4 bases and J 6 bases; bases outside gene matches: 12.

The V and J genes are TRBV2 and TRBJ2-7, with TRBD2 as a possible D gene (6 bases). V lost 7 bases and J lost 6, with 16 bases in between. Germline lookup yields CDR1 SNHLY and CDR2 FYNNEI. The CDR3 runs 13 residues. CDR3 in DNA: TGTGCCAGCATGTGGGGGGAGCGTGTCGAGCAGTACTTC. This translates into CASMWGERVEQYF.

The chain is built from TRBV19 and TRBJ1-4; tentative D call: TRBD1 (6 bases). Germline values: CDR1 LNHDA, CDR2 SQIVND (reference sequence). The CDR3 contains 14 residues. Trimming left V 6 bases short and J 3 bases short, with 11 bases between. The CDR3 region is CASRTGTPNEKLFF. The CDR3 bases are TGTGCCAGTAGAACAGGGACACCTAATGAAAAACTGTTTTTT.

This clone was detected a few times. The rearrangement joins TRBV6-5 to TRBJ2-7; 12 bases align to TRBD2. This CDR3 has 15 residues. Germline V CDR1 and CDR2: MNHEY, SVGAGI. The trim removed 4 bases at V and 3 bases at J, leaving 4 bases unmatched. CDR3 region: CASSSTSGSFYEQYF. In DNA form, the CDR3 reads TGTGCCAGCAGTTCGACTAGCGGGAGTTTCTACGAGCAGTACTTC.

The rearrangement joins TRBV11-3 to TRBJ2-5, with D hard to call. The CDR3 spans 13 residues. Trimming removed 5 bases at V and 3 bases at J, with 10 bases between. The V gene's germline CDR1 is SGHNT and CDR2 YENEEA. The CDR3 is CASSRGIEETQYF. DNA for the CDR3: TGTGCCAGCAGCCGAGGCATCGAAGAGACCCAGTACTTC.

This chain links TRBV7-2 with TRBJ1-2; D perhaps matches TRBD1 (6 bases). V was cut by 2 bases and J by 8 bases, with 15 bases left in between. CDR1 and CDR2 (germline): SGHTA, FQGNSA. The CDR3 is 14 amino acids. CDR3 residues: CASSLMGGPRGYTF. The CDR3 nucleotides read TGTGCCAGCAGCTTAATGGGGGGCCCACGGGGCTACACCTTC.

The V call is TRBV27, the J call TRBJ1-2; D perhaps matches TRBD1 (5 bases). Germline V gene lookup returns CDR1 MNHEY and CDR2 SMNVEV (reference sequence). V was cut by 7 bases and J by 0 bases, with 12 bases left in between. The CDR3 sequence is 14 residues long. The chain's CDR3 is CASTPGGSNYGYTF. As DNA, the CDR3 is TGTGCCAGCACCCCTGGGGGGTCTAACTATGGCTACACCTTC.

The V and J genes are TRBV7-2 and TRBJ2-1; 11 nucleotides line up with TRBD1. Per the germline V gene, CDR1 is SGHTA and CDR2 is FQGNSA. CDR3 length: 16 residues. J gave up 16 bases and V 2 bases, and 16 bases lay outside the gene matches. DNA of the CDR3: TGTGCCAGCAGCTTATCGTCGACCGGGACAGGGGGAAGACGATTCTTC. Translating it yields CASSLSSTGTGGRRFF.

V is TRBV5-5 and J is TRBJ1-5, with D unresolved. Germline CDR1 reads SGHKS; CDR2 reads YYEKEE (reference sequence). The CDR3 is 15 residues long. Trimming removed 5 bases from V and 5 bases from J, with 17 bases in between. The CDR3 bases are TGTGCCAGCAGTCCCTTGTTCAGGCTGGATCAGCCCCAGCATTTT. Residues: CASSPLFRLDQPQHF.

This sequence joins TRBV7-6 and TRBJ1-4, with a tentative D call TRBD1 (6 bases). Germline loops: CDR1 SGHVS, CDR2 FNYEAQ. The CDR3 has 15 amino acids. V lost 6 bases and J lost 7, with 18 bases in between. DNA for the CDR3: TGTGCCAGCAGTCCCGCGGGGGCGCGTGGTGAAAAACTGTTTTTT. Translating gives CASSPAGARGEKLFF.

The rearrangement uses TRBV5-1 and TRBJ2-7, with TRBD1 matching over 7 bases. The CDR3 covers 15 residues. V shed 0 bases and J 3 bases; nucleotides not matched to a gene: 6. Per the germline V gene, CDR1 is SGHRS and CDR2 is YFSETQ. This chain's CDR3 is CASSLAARTGYEQYF. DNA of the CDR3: TGCGCCAGCAGCTTGGCCGCTCGGACAGGCTACGAGCAGTACTTC.

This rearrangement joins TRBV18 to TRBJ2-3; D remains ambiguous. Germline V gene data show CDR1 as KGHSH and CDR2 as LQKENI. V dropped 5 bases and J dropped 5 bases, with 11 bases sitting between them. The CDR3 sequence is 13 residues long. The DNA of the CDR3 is TGTGCCAGCTCAACTCTTGGGCGAGATACGCAGTATTTT. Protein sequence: CASSTLGRDTQYF.

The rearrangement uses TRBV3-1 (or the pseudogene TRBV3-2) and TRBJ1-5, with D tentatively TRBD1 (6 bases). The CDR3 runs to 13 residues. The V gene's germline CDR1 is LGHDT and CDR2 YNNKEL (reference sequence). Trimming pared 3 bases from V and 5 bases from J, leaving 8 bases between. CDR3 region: CASSQDRYQPQHF. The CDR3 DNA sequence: TGTGCCAGCAGCCAGGACAGATATCAGCCCCAGCATTTT.

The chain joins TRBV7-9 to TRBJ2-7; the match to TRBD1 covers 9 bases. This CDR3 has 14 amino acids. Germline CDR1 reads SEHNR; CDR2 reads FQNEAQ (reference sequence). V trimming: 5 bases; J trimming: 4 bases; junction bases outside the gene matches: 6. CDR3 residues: CASSPDRGEYEQYF. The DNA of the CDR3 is TGTGCCAGCAGCCCGGACAGGGGAGAGTACGAGCAGTACTTC.

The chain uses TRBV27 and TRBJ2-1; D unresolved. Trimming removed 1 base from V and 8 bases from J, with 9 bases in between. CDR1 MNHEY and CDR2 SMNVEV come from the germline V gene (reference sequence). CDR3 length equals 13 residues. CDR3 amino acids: CASSLLGLDEQFF. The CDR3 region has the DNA TGTGCCAGCAGTTTATTAGGGCTGGATGAGCAGTTCTTC.